The present T cell receptor beta chain was sequenced within a study of T cell changes during pregnancy in multiple sclerosis. Some clones are missing from TCRdb's copy, which holds only in-frame ones; the method was immunoSEQ multiplex PCR. The sample holds tens of thousands of clones, approximately 92% seen once. The sequences come from peripheral blood, collected before pregnancy. The receptor's source is a female donor with multiple sclerosis, enrolled in a pregnancy study.

The CDR3 region has the DNA TGTGCCAGCAGTGTTCTAGGACAGGGTTACACTGAAGCTTTCTTT. Translated: CASSVLGQGYTEAFF. The chain combines TRBV6-1 with TRBJ1-1; TRBD1 matches 8 bases. CDR1 is MNHNS and CDR2 is SASEGT in the germline V gene. The CDR3 has 15 residues. The V and J ends lost 4 bases and 3 bases, in that order; junction bases with no gene match: 7.